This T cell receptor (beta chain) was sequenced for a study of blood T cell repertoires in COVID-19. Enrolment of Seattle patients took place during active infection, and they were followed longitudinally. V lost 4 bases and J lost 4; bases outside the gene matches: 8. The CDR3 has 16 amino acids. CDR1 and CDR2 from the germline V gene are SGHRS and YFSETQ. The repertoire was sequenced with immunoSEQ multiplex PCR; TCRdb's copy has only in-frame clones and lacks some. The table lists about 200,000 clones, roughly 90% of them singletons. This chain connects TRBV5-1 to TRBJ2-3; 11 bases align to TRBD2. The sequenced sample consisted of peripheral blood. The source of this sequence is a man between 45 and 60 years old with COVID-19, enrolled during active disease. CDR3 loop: CASSPLAGGQADTQYF. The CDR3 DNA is TGCGCCAGCAGCCCCTTAGCGGGAGGGCAGGCAGATACGCAGTATTTT.